This paragraph reports one T cell receptor (beta chain). V lost 6 bases to trimming and J lost 2 bases; unmatched junction nucleotides: 10. This CDR3 contains 15 residues. The germline V gene encodes CDR1 MNHEY and CDR2 SVGAGI. Here immunoSEQ multiplex PCR was the method, and the copy in TCRdb shows in-frame clones only, minus some. The sample contains fewer than 700,000 clones, around 87% of which appear only once. This sample was included in a study of shared T cell receptors in the human thymus. The same sample was also studied in work on human thymus T cells. That report notes: Those donating were healthy Finnish infants in corrective surgery for congenital heart defects. Both thymic and peripheral blood repertoires showed apparently biased V and J usage.

The clonotype originates from a boy in the first two years of life with a congenital heart defect. The gene calls are TRBV6-5 and TRBJ2-7, with 7 positions matching TRBD1. Sequencing used thymocytes. The CDR3 DNA sequence: TGTGCCAGCAGCAAGACCTCGGGACAGCCCTACGAGCAGTACTTC. It translates to CASSKTSGQPYEQYF.